One T cell receptor (beta chain) is described in this entry. It has no known antigen specificity. It has no much larger one-base neighbor in the sample; base qualities were not kept. The same CDR3 arises from other DNA sequences in this sample as well. Using the deep immunoSEQ assay, multiplex PCR amplified TCR CDR3 regions from genomic DNA. For each cell subset, the extracted genomic DNA was distributed evenly across all wells of several immunoSEQ 96-well plates, and each plate served as one replicate. For sorted subsets, each replicate PCR was loaded with approximately 190 ng genomic DNA, equivalent to approximately 27,000 T cell genomes. Purified libraries were measured with a Qubit 3.0 fluorometer, size-checked on a Bioanalyzer 2100, and measured again with the KAPA Library Quantification kit. Each immunoSEQ 96-well plate was sequenced on its own single-read 150-cycle Illumina NextSeq 550 flow cell. The authors' pipeline ran thus. The immunoSEQ output contained only junctional sequences without quality scores, so filtering could not match that applied to full-length reads. Sequences were annotated with PyIR, a Python wrapper for IgBLAST v1.9, and V/J genes and CDR3 were assigned using IMGT germline references. Reads with weak V/J assignments (E-value above 1e-6), missing CDR3, stop codons, out-of-frame junctions, or ambiguous translated residues were removed. V3J clonotypes were defined as sequences sharing the same inferred V gene, J gene, and CDR3 amino acid sequence. To compute the percentage overlap between repertoires, the number of shared unique clonotypes was divided by the size of the smaller repertoire. RTK rarefaction, the Chao1 estimator, and Recon v2.1 estimates of unobserved clonotypes were used to assess repertoire richness. For all TCRbeta clonotypes obtained by the gDNA method from a few donors, generation probabilities were computed with OLGA. TCRdb limited this immuneACCESS table to in-frame rearrangements with V and J called. A share of clones is missing; checked studies link under half to unresolved V genes, and the rest is unexplained. That table furnishes V, J and clone size, whereas the DNA furnished D and trimming. The sample includes roughly 1,000,000 clones, with approximately 78% observed a single time. The top ten hold 0.6% to 0.75% of the sample.

Healthy HIV-negative adults with no recently reported acute infections or vaccinations were included as donors. Only Caucasian adults living in Nashville, Tennessee, USA were represented among the donors. CD4+ T cells were enriched through magnetic negative selection, after which naive cells were positively selected on CD45RA and the remaining negative fraction served as the memory subset. After blood collection by leukapheresis, PBMCs were isolated using Ficoll-Histopaque density gradient centrifugation and then cryopreserved in the vapor phase of liquid nitrogen. Analytical flow cytometry was used to check the purity and quantity of every magnetically sorted T cell population. From each sorted fraction, genomic DNA was isolated and quantified by UV absorbance on a Nanodrop 2000c. The sample is drawn from a study of shared clonotypes between healthy human individuals (TCRdb year 2020). Regarding the complete study: The cohort included three men and a couple of women between 18 and 49 years of age. For each donor, CD4 naive and CD4 memory were each run on three plates, CD8 naive on two plates, and CD8 memory on one plate. Blood TCR repertoires of roughly five healthy adults were deeply sequenced to estimate repertoire size and the extent of clonotype sharing between individuals. Libraries were prepared and TCR repertoires were sequenced by different laboratories using diverse techniques, in order to increase sequencing depth and limit assay-specific biases. Per donor, leukapheresis produced somewhere between about 0.9 and 9.5 billion PBMCs. General findings and caveats noted by the study authors: Even with the large sequencing depth, rarefaction of the sorted-subset datasets indicated that sequencing was incomplete. The genetic and exposure-history diversity represented was limited by the small number of donors. Sharing across a few donors was observed for 5% to 6.5% of naive CD4, 3% to 4% of naive CD8, roughly 2.3% of memory CD4, and over 0.3% of memory CD8 clonotypes. Compared with non-shared clonotypes, the clonotypes found in all four sorted-subset donors had higher generation probabilities. Estimated clonotype richness was generally larger for naive than for memory subsets. Pairwise subsampling led to the expectation that sequencing depth would affect the degree of clonotype sharing among donors. Sampling was limited to blood, and TCR repertoires in tissue likely differ from TCR repertoires in blood.

The clonotype was recovered from a young man in good health. Some clones in this sample may be carry-over from other donors' samples. Sequencing used memory CD4+ T cells from PBMCs. Interpreted using the paper, the cell subset or site label stands for: CD45RA-negative fraction.

The DNA reads TGTGCCAGCAGTGAGGGGGGGGCTAGCTCCTACGAGCAGTACTTC. It specifies CASSEGGASSYEQYF. Recombination joined TRBV2 with TRBJ2-7, and the D gene may be TRBD2, 7 bases matching. V is pared back by 3 bases and J by 0 bases, with 12 bases lying between the germline termini. The cysteine opens and the phenylalanine closes a CDR3 of 15 amino acids. Kept here is only the CDR3 DNA, which spans 45 bases and is read in frame from base 1. The germline V gene sets CDR1 to SNHLY and CDR2 to FYNNEI.